These 8 T cell receptor beta chains were all obtained from the same sample, sequenced in a study of Ad26.COV2.S vaccination and SARS-CoV-2 variants. The method was immunoSEQ multiplex PCR; TCRdb's version includes in-frame clones alone and lacks a portion of them. The sample has more than 120,000 clones, more than 80% seen once. The sequences come from peripheral blood, collected after recovery from COVID-19. These receptors all come from a human donor who had recovered from COVID-19.

V is TRBV10-2 and J is TRBJ1-1, with 9 nucleotides matching TRBD1. Germline V gene sequence: CDR1 WSHSY, CDR2 SAAADI. CDR3 size: 15 residues. The V gene end was trimmed by 5 bases and the J gene end by 4 bases; junction bases not matched to a gene: 8. CDR3 sequence: CASSPPGQGITEAFF. The CDR3 nucleotides read TGCGCCAGCAGTCCACCGGGACAGGGAATCACTGAAGCTTTCTTT.

The V call is TRBV5-1, the J call TRBJ1-2; D is undetermined. Germline lookup yields CDR1 SGHRS and CDR2 YFSETQ. CDR3 size: 14 residues. With 0 bases removed from V and 3 bases from J, the gap between germline ends came to 9 bases. The CDR3 here is CASSLEPGDYGYTF. CDR3 nucleotide sequence: TGCGCCAGCAGCTTGGAACCAGGTGACTATGGCTACACCTTC. Combining the CDR3 with reference TRBV5-1 and TRBJ1-2 gives the whole variable domain KAGVTQTPRYLIKTRGQQVTLSCSPISGHRSVSWYQQTPGQGLQFLFEYFSETQRNKGNFPGRFSGRQFSNSRSEMNVSTLELGDSALYLCASSLEPGDYGYTFGSGTRLTVV.

The V gene is TRBV6-2 or TRBV6-3, the J gene TRBJ2-1; the D is unclear. The CDR3 is 16 amino acids. Germline values: CDR1 MNHEY, CDR2 SVGEGT. V lost 2 bases to trimming and J lost 1 base, with 12 bases between them. As DNA, the CDR3 is TGTGCCAGCAGTTACCTACACTCTTATTCCTACAATGAGCAGTTCTTC. It codes for CASSYLHSYSYNEQFF.

Only one count was recorded for this clone. The chain joins TRBV6-5 to TRBJ2-5; the D is unclear. With 3 bases removed from V and 5 bases from J, the gap between germline ends came to 19 bases. The length of the CDR3 is 16 residues. CDR1 MNHEY and CDR2 SVGAGI come from the germline V gene. The CDR3 reads CASSYLQPKIGETQYF. CDR3 nucleotides: TGTGCCAGCAGTTATCTGCAGCCGAAGATCGGGGAGACCCAGTACTTC.

The chain links TRBV5-1 to TRBJ2-5, with D possibly called TRBD1 or TRBD2 (7 bases each). V lost 4 bases to trimming and J lost 5 bases, with 15 bases between them. There are 14 residues in the CDR3. Looked up from germline, CDR1 is SGHRS and CDR2 is YFSETQ. The CDR3 nucleotides are TGCGCCAGCAGCGGGGGGGGACAGAGGGAGACCCAGTACTTC. Translated, it gives CASSGGGQRETQYF.

The V call is TRBV28, the J call TRBJ1-5; D is unclear. The V and J ends lost 2 bases and 4 bases respectively, with 15 bases between them. Germline V gives CDR1 MDHEN, CDR2 SYDVKM. This CDR3 has 16 residues. CDR3 in DNA: TGTGCCAGCAGTTTAGTCCCGCCAGCTAATAATCAGCCCCAGCATTTT. This gives the protein CASSLVPPANNQPQHF.

The CDR3 region has the DNA TGTGCCAGCAGCGTAGATCAAAATACGCAGTATTTT. This gives the protein CASSVDQNTQYF. This chain joins TRBV9 and TRBJ2-3; D remains unclear. The germline CDR1 and CDR2 sequences are SGDLS and YYNGEE. The V and J ends lost 0 bases and 7 bases respectively, with 6 bases between them. This CDR3 is 12 amino acids long. Based on the CDR3 plus reference TRBV9 and TRBJ2-3, the full variable domain is DSGVTQTPKHLITATGQRVTLRCSPRSGDLSVYWYQQSLDQGLQFLIQYYNGEERAKGNILERFSAQQFPDLHSELNLSSLELGDSALYFCASSVDQNTQYFGPGTRLTVL.

The chain employs TRBV6-5 and TRBJ1-3; D not resolved. V dropped 6 bases and J dropped 10 bases, with 16 bases sitting between them. The CDR3 covers 13 residues. Germline CDR1 reads MNHEY; CDR2 reads SVGAGI. CDR3 sequence (DNA): TGTGCCAGCAGCCCGCGGATGGAGGCGACCATATATTTT. It encodes CASSPRMEATIYF.